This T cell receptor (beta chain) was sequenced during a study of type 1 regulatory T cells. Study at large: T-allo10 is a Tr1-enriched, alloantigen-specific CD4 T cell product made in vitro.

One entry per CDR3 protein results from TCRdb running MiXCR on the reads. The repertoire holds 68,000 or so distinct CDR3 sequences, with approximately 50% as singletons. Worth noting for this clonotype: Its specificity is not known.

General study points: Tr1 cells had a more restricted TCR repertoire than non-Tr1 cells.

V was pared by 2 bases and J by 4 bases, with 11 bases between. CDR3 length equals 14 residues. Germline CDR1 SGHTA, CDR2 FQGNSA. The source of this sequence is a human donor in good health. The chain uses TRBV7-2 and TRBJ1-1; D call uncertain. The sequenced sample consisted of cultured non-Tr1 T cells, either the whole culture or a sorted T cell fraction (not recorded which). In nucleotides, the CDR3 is TGTGCCAGCAGCTTAAGTCTACTTACCACTGAAGCTTTCTTT. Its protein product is CASSLSLLTTEAFF. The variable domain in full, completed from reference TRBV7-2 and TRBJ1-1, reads GAGVSQSPSNKVTEKGKDVELRCDPISGHTALYWYRQSLGQGLEFLIYFQGNSAPDKSGLPSDRFSAERTGGSVSTLTIQRTQQEDSAVYLCASSLSLLTTEAFFGQGTRLTVV.